This T cell receptor beta chain was profiled in a study of beta chain features in type 1 diabetes. The study's findings and limits: It was among patients, rather than healthy donors, that naive, central memory and Treg TCRB repertoires appeared more similar. Shorter TCRB CDR3s, moderately but significantly so, marked every one of the four CD4+ subsets in Type 1 diabetes patients.

TCRB transcripts that were expressed got sequenced, as all of the isolated RNA had been reverse transcribed. Mean read depth for naive, central memory and regulatory T cell samples was approximately 3.57 million reads. TCRdb's copy holds only in-frame clones and misses some; the assay was immunoSEQ multiplex PCR. The sample gives almost 350,000 clones, approximately 9.7% of which show up once; roughly 0.99% is in the top ten. Germline-derived CDR1 and CDR2 are MDHEN and SYDVKM. The CDR3 totals 13 residues. The ends were cut back, 6 bases at V and 10 bases at J, with 17 bases in the middle. This clone has more than one count but fewer than ten. Its antigen is unknown. Purities over 95% were achieved in all sorted populations.

The chain carries TRBV28 and TRBJ2-3; a weak D match, TRBD2 (5 bases). This TCR was sampled from a man aged 30-40 years with type 1 diabetes. Material: central memory CD4+ T cells from blood. DNA for the CDR3: TGTGCCAGCAGCTTAAGGTTTGGAGGACCGCAGTATTTT. It translates to CASSLRFGGPQYF.